The 7 T cell receptor beta chains presented below share a single source sample, sequenced in a study of vaccination and CD4 T cells after COVID-19. Treatment of the sample: roughly ten-day PBMC culture with coronavirus spike peptide pools or control peptides (ViraFEST assay). An Oncomine TCR Beta short-read assay was used to sequence the DNA from cultured CD4+ T cells. TCRdb reprocessed the PCR reads with MiXCR, giving one entry per CDR3 protein. The sample lists 25,000 or so distinct CDR3 sequences, roughly 68% occurring once. No cognate antigen is known for these TCRs. The sequenced sample was CD4+ T cells from blood, cultured in vitro, obtained after SARS-CoV-2 vaccination. These TCRs come from a human donor who received a COVID-19 vaccine.

This clonotype was seen more than once but under ten times. The chain recombines TRBV20-1 with TRBJ1-5; TRBD1 matches at 8 bases. The length of the CDR3 is 14 residues. CDR1 is DFQATT, CDR2 SNEGSKA, per germline (reference sequence). V was pared by 6 bases and J by 5 bases, with 9 bases of the junction left unmatched. CDR3 amino acids: CSASQGAVDQPQHF. DNA of the CDR3: TGCAGTGCCAGCCAGGGGGCAGTTGATCAGCCCCAGCATTTT.

The J gene is TRBJ2-7, the V gene TRBV6-1; possibly TRBD2 for D (6 bases). Trimming cost V 7 bases and J 4 bases, with 14 bases left between them. The CDR3 is 13 residues long. In germline, CDR1 is MNHNS, CDR2 SASEGT. The CDR3 bases are TGTGCCAGCACCCGGGATGCGGGGTACGAGCAGTACTTC. It translates to CASTRDAGYEQYF.

The chain is built from TRBV20-1 and TRBJ2-1; D tentatively fits TRBD1 or TRBD2 (5 bases each). Germline V CDR1 and CDR2: DFQATT, SNEGSKA (reference sequence). The germline V and J ends were trimmed by 4 bases and 2 bases, with 9 bases remaining between them. CDR3 size: 13 residues. The CDR3, as DNA: TGCAGTGCTATCTGGGACGCCTACAATGAGCAGTTCTTC. This codes for CSAIWDAYNEQFF.

The chain employs TRBV21-1 and TRBJ1-6. TRBV21-1 is termed a pseudogene. The CDR3 totals 15 residues. CDR3 residues: CASSPPGREHSPLHF. The DNA of the CDR3 is TGTGCCAGCAGCCCTCCCGGCAGGGAGCATTCACCCCTCCACTTT.

The genes are TRBV24-1 and TRBJ2-3, with 7 bases lining up with TRBD1. Germline values: CDR1 KGHDR, CDR2 SFDVKD. The CDR3 sequence is 14 residues long. V was clipped by 5 bases and J by 2 bases; unmatched bases: 3. CDR3 in amino acids: CATSGTGYTDTQYF. CDR3 coding DNA: TGTGCCACCAGTGGGACAGGCTACACAGATACGCAGTATTTT.

This clonotype has more than one count but fewer than ten. V usage is TRBV27 and J usage is TRBJ2-7; D could derive from TRBD1 or TRBD2 (5 bases each). V was trimmed by 5 bases and J by 5 bases, leaving 16 bases between them. This CDR3 spans 14 amino acids. From germline, CDR1 is MNHEY and CDR2 SMNVEV (reference sequence). The CDR3 region has the DNA TGTGCCAGCAGTGTGGGACCCAAGTCCCACGAGCAGTACTTC. This encodes CASSVGPKSHEQYF.

The V call is TRBV5-1, the J call TRBJ2-7; D unresolved. Germline V CDR1 and CDR2: SGHRS, YFSETQ. Trimming took off 3 bases at V and 5 bases at J, with 9 bases between the two ends. This CDR3 region has 12 residues. CDR3: CASSYQSDEQYF. The CDR3 DNA reads TGCGCCAGCAGCTATCAGTCGGACGAGCAGTACTTC.